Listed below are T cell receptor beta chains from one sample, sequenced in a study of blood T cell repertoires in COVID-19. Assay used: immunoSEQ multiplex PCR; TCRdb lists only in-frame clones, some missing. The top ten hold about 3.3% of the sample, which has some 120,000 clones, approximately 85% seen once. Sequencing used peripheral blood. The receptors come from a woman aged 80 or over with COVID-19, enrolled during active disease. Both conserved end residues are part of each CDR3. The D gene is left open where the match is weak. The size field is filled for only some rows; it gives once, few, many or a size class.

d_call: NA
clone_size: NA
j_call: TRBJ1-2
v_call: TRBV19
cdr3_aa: CASSMQGLRYTF
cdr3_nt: TGTGCCAGTAGTATGCAGGGGCTTCGGTACACCTTC

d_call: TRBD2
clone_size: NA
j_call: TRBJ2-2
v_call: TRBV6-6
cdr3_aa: CASSRTRTSGSIAGELFF
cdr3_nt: TGTGCCAGCAGTCGAACCCGGACTAGCGGGAGTATCGCCGGGGAGCTGTTTTTT

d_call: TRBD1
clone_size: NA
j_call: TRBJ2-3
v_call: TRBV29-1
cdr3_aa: CSDTAGQGRLGDTQYF
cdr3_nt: TGCAGCGATACAGCGGGACAGGGGAGACTTGGAGATACGCAGTATTTT

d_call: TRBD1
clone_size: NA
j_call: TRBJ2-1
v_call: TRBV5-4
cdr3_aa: CASSPVGTGSYNEQFF
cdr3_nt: TGTGCCAGCAGCCCAGTAGGGACAGGGTCCTACAATGAGCAGTTCTTC

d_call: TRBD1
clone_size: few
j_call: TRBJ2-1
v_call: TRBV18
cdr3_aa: CASSRDFGTEYNEQFF
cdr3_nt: TGTGCCAGCTCCCGAGACTTCGGGACAGAATACAATGAGCAGTTCTTC

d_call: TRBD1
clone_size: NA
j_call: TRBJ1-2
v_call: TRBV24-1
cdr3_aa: CATSDSTPGQGGGFYGYTF
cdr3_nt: TGTGCCACCAGTGATTCAACCCCGGGACAGGGCGGAGGATTTTATGGCTACACCTTC

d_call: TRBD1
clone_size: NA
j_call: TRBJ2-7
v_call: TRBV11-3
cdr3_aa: CASSLLTGGEQYF
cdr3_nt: TGTGCCAGCAGCTTATTGACAGGGGGTGAGCAGTACTTC

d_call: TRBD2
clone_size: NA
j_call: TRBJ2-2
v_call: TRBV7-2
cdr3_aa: CASSLGGGRAAGELFF
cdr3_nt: TGTGCCAGCAGCTTAGGAGGCGGGAGGGCGGCCGGGGAGCTGTTTTTT

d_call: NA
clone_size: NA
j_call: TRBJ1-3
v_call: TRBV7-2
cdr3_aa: CASSLVGGNSGNTIYF
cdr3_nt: TGTGCCAGCAGCTTAGTGGGGGGAAACTCTGGAAACACCATATATTTT

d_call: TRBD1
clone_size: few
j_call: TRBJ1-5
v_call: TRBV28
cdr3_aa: CASSLGQGVIQPQHF
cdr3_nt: TGTGCCAGCAGTTTGGGCCAGGGGGTGATACAGCCCCAGCATTTT

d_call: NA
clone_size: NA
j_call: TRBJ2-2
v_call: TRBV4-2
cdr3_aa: CASSPWAGNTGELFF
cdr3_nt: TGTGCCAGCAGCCCTTGGGCCGGGAACACCGGGGAGCTGTTTTTT

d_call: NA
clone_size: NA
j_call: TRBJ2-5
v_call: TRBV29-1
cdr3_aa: CSVLLGVETQYF
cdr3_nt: TGCAGCGTCCTACTAGGAGTGGAGACCCAGTACTTC

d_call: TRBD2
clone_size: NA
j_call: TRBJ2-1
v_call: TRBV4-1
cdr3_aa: CASSQGGPSGASYNEQFF
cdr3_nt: TGCGCCAGCAGCCAAGGGGGACCTAGCGGAGCCTCCTACAATGAGCAGTTCTTC

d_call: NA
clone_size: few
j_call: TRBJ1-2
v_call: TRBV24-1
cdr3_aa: CATSDLGLNYGYTF
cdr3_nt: TGTGCCACCAGTGATTTGGGGCTAAACTATGGCTACACCTTC

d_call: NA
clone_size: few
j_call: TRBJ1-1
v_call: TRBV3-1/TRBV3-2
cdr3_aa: CASSHTGEAFF
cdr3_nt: TGTGCCAGCAGCCATACGGGAGAAGCTTTCTTT

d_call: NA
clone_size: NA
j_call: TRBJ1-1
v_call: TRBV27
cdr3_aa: CASSLGRGITEAFF
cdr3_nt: TGTGCCAGCAGTTTAGGCAGGGGAATCACTGAAGCTTTCTTT

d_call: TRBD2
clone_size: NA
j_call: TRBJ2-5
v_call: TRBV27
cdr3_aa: CASSLAGGQETQYF
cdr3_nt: TGTGCCAGCAGTTTAGCGGGAGGGCAAGAGACCCAGTACTTC

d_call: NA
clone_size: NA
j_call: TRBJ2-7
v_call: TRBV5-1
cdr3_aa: CASSPSPDSYYEQYF
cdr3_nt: TGCGCCAGCAGTCCCTCCCCGGACAGCTACTACGAGCAGTACTTC

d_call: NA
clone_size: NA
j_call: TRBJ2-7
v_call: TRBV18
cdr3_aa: CASSPPGHYEQYF
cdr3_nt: TGTGCCAGCTCACCTCCGGGACACTACGAGCAGTACTTC

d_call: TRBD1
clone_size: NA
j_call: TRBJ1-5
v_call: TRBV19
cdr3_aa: CASSIDPKLTGGSFNQPQHF
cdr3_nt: TGTGCCAGTAGTATAGATCCTAAACTGACAGGGGGCTCCTTCAATCAGCCCCAGCATTTT

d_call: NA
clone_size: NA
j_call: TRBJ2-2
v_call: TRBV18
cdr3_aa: CASSRDTNTGELFF
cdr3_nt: TGTGCCAGCTCACGGGACACGAACACCGGGGAGCTGTTTTTT

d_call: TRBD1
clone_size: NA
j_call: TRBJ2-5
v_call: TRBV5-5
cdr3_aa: CATSPGQGYQETQYF
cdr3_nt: TGTGCCACCTCACCCGGACAGGGGTACCAAGAGACCCAGTACTTC

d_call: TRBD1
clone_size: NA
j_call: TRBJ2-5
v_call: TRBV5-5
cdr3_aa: CASRSGTGGETQYF
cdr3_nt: TGTGCCAGCAGGTCGGGGACAGGGGGAGAGACCCAGTACTTC

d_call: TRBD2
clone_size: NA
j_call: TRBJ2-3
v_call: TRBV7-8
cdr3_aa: CASSLKFLGTSGSVPSTDTQYF
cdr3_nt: TGTGCCAGCAGCTTAAAATTTTTAGGGACTAGCGGTTCAGTACCCAGCACAGATACGCAGTATTTT

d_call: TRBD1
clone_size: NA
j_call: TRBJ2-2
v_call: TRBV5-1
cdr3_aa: CASSLGTDRGRTGELFF
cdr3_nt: TGCGCCAGCAGCTTGGGTACCGACAGGGGGCGTACCGGGGAGCTGTTTTTT

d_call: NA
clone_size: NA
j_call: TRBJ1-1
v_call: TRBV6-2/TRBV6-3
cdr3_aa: CASSSGGNTEAFF
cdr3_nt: TGTGCCAGCAGTTCCGGGGGAAACACTGAAGCTTTCTTT

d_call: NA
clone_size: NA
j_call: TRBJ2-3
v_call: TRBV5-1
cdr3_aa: CASSHNPQGSMSGRTDTQYF
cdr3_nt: TGCGCCAGCAGCCACAACCCACAGGGTAGCATGAGCGGACGCACAGATACGCAGTATTTT

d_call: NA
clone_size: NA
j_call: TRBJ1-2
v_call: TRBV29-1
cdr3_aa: CSVDSYGYTF
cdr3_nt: TGCAGCGTTGACAGCTATGGCTACACCTTC

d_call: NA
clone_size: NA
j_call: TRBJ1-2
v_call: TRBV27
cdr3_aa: CASSGRGASYTF
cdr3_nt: TGTGCCAGCAGTGGGAGGGGGGCAAGCTACACCTTC

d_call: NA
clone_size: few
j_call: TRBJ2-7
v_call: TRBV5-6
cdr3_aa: CASSLGVGYEQYF
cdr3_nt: TGTGCCAGCAGCTTGGGGGTCGGGTACGAGCAGTACTTC

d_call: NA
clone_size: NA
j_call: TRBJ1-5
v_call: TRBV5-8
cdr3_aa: CASSSTGYSNQPQHF
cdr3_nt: TGTGCCAGCAGCTCGACAGGTTATAGCAATCAGCCCCAGCATTTT

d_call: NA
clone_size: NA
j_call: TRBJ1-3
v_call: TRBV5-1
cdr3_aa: CASSPTEQGSGNTIYF
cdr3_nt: TGCGCCAGCAGCCCTACTGAACAGGGCTCTGGAAACACCATATATTTT

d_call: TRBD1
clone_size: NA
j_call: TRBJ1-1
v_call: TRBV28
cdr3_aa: CASRLGTGEAFF
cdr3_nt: TGTGCCAGCAGACTAGGGACAGGGGAAGCTTTCTTT

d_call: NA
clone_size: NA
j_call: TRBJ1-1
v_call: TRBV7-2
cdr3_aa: CASSLASGLNTEAFF
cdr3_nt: TGTGCCAGCAGCTTAGCCTCAGGGCTAAACACTGAAGCTTTCTTT

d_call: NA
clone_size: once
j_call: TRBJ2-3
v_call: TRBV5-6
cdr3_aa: CASSVLQVGTDTQYF
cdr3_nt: TGTGCCAGCAGCGTACTACAGGTGGGGACAGATACGCAGTATTTT

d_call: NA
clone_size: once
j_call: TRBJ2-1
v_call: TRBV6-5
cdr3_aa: CASRTESSYNEQFF
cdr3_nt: TGTGCCAGCCGGACAGAGAGCTCCTACAATGAGCAGTTCTTC

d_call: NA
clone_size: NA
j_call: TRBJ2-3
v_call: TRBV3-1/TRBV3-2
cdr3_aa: CASSFRSTDTQYF
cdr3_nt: TGTGCCAGCAGCTTCAGAAGCACAGATACGCAGTATTTT

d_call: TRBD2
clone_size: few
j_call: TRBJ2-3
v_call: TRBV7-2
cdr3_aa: CASSLASGGTDTQYF
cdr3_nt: TGTGCCAGCAGCTTGGCTAGCGGAGGCACAGATACGCAGTATTTT

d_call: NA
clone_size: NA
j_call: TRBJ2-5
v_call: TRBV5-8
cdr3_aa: CASSLLRQETQYF
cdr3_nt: TGTGCCAGCAGCTTGCTCCGCCAGGAGACCCAGTACTTC

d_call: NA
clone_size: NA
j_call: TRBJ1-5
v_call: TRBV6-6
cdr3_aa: CAISTRTVEIQPQHF
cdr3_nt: TGTGCCATATCCACGCGGACAGTTGAGATTCAGCCCCAGCATTTT

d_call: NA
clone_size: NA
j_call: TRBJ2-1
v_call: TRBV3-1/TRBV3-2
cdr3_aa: CASSQDRWFAGEQFF
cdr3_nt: TGTGCCAGCAGCCAAGATCGATGGTTCGCAGGGGAGCAGTTCTTC

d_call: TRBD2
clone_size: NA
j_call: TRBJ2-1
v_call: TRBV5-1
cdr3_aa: CASSISGSLNEQFF
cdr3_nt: TGCGCCAGCAGCATTAGCGGGAGTCTGAATGAGCAGTTCTTC

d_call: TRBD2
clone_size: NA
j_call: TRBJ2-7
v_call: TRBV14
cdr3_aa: CASSQLATGLGVHEQYF
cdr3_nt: TGTGCCAGCAGCCAACTGGCAACGGGACTAGGGGTCCACGAGCAGTACTTC

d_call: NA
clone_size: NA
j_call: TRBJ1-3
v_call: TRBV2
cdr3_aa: CASSGQLGNTIYF
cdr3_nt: TGTGCCAGCAGTGGACAGCTTGGAAACACCATATATTTT

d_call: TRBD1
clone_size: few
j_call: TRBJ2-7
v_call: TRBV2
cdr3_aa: CASTSGTGTYEQYF
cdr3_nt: TGTGCCAGCACATCCGGGACAGGGACATACGAGCAGTACTTC

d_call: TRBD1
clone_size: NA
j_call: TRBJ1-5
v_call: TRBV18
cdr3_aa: CASSPQGGSNQPQHF
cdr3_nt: TGTGCCAGCTCACCCCAGGGGGGTAGCAATCAGCCCCAGCATTTT

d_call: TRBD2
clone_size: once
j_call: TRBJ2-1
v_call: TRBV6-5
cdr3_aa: CASSYRGRGSYNEQFF
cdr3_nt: TGTGCCAGCAGTTACCGGGGGAGGGGATCCTACAATGAGCAGTTCTTC

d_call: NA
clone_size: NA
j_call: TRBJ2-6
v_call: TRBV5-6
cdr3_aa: CASSLSGSGANVLTF
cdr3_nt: TGTGCCAGCAGCTTGAGCGGATCCGGGGCCAACGTCCTGACTTTC

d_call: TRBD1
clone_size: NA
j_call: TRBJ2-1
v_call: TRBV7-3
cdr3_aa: CASSRDRGYEQFF
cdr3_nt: TGTGCCAGCAGCCGGGACAGGGGCTATGAGCAGTTCTTC

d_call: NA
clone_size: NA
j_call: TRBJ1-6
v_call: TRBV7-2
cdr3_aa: CASSLDFGSSYNSPLHF
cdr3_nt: TGTGCCAGCAGCTTAGATTTTGGGAGCTCCTATAATTCACCCCTCCACTTT

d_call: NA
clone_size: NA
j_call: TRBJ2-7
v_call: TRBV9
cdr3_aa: CASSRQVSPYEQYF
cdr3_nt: TGTGCCAGCAGCAGACAGGTTTCCCCCTACGAGCAGTACTTC

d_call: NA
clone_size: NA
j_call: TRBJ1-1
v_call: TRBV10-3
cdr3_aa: CAISAGGRGGTEAFF
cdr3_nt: TGTGCCATCAGTGCGGGAGGCAGGGGAGGCACTGAAGCTTTCTTT

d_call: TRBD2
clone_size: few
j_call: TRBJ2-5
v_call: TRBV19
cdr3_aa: CASSTGTSPGETQYF
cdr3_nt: TGTGCCAGTAGTACAGGGACTAGCCCTGGGGAGACCCAGTACTTC

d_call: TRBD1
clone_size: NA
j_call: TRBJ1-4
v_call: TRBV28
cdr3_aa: CASSRPGQSNEKLFF
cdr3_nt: TGTGCCAGCAGTAGACCGGGACAGAGTAATGAAAAACTGTTTTTT

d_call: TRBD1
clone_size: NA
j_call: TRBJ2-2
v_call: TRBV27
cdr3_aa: CASSSGTGWTGELFF
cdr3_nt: TGTGCCAGCAGTTCCGGGACAGGGTGGACCGGGGAGCTGTTTTTT

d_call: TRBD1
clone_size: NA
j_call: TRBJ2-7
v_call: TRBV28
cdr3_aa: CASSFTGQGVYEQYF
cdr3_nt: TGTGCCAGCAGTTTTACCGGACAGGGGGTCTACGAGCAGTACTTC

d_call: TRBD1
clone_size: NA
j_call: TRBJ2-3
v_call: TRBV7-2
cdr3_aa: CASSQKQGDTQYF
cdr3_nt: TGTGCCAGCAGCCAAAAACAGGGGGATACGCAGTATTTT

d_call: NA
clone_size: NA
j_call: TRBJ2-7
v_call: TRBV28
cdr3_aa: CASSLGRGFYEQYF
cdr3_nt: TGTGCCAGCAGTTTAGGTCGGGGTTTCTACGAGCAGTACTTC

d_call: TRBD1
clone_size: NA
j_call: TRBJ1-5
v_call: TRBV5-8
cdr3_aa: CASSLRGLYSNQPQHF
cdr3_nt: TGTGCCAGCAGCTTGAGGGGGCTCTATAGCAATCAGCCCCAGCATTTT

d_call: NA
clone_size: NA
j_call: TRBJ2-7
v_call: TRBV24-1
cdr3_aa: CATSDRPGVAVSCEQYF
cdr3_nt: TGTGCCACCAGTGATCGACCTGGGGTAGCGGTATCGTGCGAGCAGTACTTC